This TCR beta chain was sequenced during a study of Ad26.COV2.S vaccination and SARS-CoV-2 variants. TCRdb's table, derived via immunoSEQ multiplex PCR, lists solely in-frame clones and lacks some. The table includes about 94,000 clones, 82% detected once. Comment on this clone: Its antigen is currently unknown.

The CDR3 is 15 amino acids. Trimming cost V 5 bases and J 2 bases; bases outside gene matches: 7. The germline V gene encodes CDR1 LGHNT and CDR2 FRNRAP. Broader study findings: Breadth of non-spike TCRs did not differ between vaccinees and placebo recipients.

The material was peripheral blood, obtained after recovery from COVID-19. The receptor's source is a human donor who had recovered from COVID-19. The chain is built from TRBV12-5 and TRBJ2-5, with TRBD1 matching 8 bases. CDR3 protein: CASGPDWTGQETQYF. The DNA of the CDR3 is TGTGCTAGTGGTCCCGATTGGACAGGGCAAGAGACCCAGTACTTC.